This is a list of T cell receptor beta chains from one sample in a study of T-cell memory formation after mild COVID-19. A single record per CDR3 protein comes from TCRdb applying MiXCR to the 5' RACE reads. Among roughly 220,000 distinct CDR3 sequences, over 9.5% were seen once, and the ten largest hold roughly 4%. The specimen sequenced was PBMCs or a T cell subset sorted from them (not recorded which). The receptors stem from a man younger than 35 who had mild COVID-19 (a few samples of this study predate the infection). Cell type and time point are not known. The CDR3 runs from the conserved cysteine through the conserved F or W. A D gene is named only where the DNA matches it firmly. Expanded clones are given a class, and other clones once, few, many or no size at all.

V: TRBV4-1; size: .; J: TRBJ1-2; D: .; DNA: TGCGCCAGCAGCCAAGATCGGGGGCCTTATGGCTACACCTTC; CDR3: CASSQDRGPYGYTF
V: TRBV9; size: few; J: TRBJ2-6; D: .; DNA: TGTGCCAGCAGCGTACGAGCCTCAGGTGCTGGGGCCAACGTCCTGACTTTC; CDR3: CASSVRASGAGANVLTF
V: TRBV6-5; size: .; J: TRBJ1-2; D: TRBD1; DNA: TGTGCCAGCAGACCAGGGGGAAGCTATGGCTACACCTTC; CDR3: CASRPGGSYGYTF
V: TRBV29-1; size: .; J: TRBJ2-3; D: TRBD2; DNA: TGCAGCTTAGCGGACTGGCGGGGGGGGACGGATACGCAGTATTTT; CDR3: CSLADWRGGTDTQYF
V: TRBV7-6; size: many; J: TRBJ2-7; D: .; DNA: TGTGCCAGCAGCGACCCGCCCGGGCGAGAGCAGTACTTC; CDR3: CASSDPPGREQYF
V: TRBV27; size: few; J: TRBJ2-5; D: .; DNA: TGTGCCAGCAGTCAGGGACTGCAAGAGACCCAGTACTTC; CDR3: CASSQGLQETQYF
V: TRBV7-3; size: few; J: TRBJ2-3; D: TRBD2; DNA: TGTGCCAGCAGCCCCGGGACTAGCAGAGACACAGATACGCAGTATTTT; CDR3: CASSPGTSRDTDTQYF
V: TRBV5-1; size: few; J: TRBJ1-6; D: .; DNA: TGCGCCAGCAGCTTGTTTGGGCAGCAGGATAATTCACCCCTCCACTTT; CDR3: CASSLFGQQDNSPLHF
V: TRBV7-3; size: many; J: TRBJ2-3; D: .; DNA: TGTGCCAGCAGCCTCTTAGGAGGGCGCACAGATACGCAGTATTTT; CDR3: CASSLLGGRTDTQYF
V: TRBV11-2; size: few; J: TRBJ2-5; D: TRBD2; DNA: TGTGCCAGCAGCTTGGGGGGACTAGCGGGGTCCCAAGAGACCCAGTACTTC; CDR3: CASSLGGLAGSQETQYF
V: TRBV18; size: .; J: TRBJ2-5; D: .; DNA: TGTGCCAGCTCAGCTCTTGGGGCGGCTCAAGAGACCCAGTACTTC; CDR3: CASSALGAAQETQYF
V: TRBV19; size: .; J: TRBJ2-7; D: .; DNA: TGTGCCAGTAGTCCCACATGGAGAGGGGCTGGGGACGAGCAGTACTTC; CDR3: CASSPTWRGAGDEQYF
V: TRBV20-1; size: .; J: TRBJ2-3; D: .; DNA: TGCAGTGCTAGAGAGACTACAGATACGCAGTATTTT; CDR3: CSARETTDTQYF
V: TRBV18; size: .; J: TRBJ2-5; D: .; DNA: TGTGCCAGCTCACCATCCCGAGTCGAGACCCAGTACTTC; CDR3: CASSPSRVETQYF